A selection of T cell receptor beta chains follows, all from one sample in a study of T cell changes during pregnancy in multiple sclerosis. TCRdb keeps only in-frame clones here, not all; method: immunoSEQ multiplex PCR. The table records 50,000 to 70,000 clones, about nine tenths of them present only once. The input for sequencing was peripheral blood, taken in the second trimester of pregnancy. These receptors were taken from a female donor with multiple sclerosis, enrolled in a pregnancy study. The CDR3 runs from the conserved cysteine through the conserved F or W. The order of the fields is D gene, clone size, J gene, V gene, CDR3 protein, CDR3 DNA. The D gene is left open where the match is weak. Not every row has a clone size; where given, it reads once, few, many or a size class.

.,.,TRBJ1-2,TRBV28,CASGNRAGGYTF,TGTGCCAGCGGAAACAGGGCCGGTGGCTACACCTTC
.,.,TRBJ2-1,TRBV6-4,CASRGTMAGRTYNEQFF,TGTGCCAGCAGGGGAACCATGGCGGGCCGAACCTACAATGAGCAGTTCTTC
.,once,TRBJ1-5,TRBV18,CASSPSGRYQPQHF,TGTGCCAGCTCACCCTCAGGGAGGTATCAGCCCCAGCATTTT
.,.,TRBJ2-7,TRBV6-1,CASSEAISRTPFLSEQYF,TGTGCCAGCAGTGAAGCCATTTCTAGGACACCCTTTCTGTCCGAGCAGTACTTC
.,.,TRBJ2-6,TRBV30,CAWSVVAGANVLTF,TGTGCCTGGAGTGTCGTAGCTGGGGCCAACGTCCTGACTTTC
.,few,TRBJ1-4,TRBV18,CASSPRQVNEKLFF,TGTGCCAGCTCACCCCGACAGGTGAATGAAAAACTGTTTTTT
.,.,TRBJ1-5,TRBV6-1,CASSGYLNQPQHF,TGTGCCAGCAGTGGCTATTTAAATCAGCCCCAGCATTTT
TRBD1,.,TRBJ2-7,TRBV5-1,CASRRAGGFDEQYF,TGCGCCAGCAGGCGGGCAGGGGGCTTCGACGAGCAGTACTTC
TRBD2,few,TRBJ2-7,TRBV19,CASSILAGNSYEQYF,TGTGCCAGTAGTATTTTAGCGGGTAACTCCTACGAGCAGTACTTC
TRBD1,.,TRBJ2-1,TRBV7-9,CASSRIPGQGVDEQFF,TGTGCCAGCAGTCGGATCCCGGGACAGGGGGTCGATGAGCAGTTCTTC
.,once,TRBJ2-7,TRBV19,CASSRAGFSYEQYF,TGTGCCAGTAGTAGGGCAGGTTTCTCCTACGAGCAGTACTTC
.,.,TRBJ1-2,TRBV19,CASSGDTPSYGYTF,TGTGCCAGCAGTGGAGATACTCCCAGCTATGGCTACACCTTC
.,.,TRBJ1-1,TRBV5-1,CASSLGGTSTEAFF,TGCGCCAGCAGCTTGGGAGGAACGAGCACTGAAGCTTTCTTT
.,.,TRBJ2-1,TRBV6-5,CASKPSGSTYNEQFF,TGTGCCAGCAAACCGAGCGGGTCTACCTACAATGAGCAGTTCTTC
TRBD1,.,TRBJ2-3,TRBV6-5,CASSYTTGGAEDTQYF,TGTGCCAGCAGTTACACGACAGGGGGCGCAGAGGATACGCAGTATTTT
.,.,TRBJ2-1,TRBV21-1,CASSKALGGPYTDEQFF,TGTGCCAGCAGCAAAGCGCTCGGGGGACCTTACACCGATGAGCAGTTCTTC
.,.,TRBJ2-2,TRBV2,CASKGMSTGELFF,TGTGCCAGCAAGGGGATGAGCACCGGGGAGCTGTTTTTT
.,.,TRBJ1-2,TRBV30,CAWQRGSDYGYTF,TGTGCCTGGCAAAGGGGTTCGGACTATGGCTACACCTTC
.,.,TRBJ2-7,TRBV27,CASSLRQGLSYEQYF,TGTGCCAGCAGTTTGAGGCAGGGGCTCTCCTACGAGCAGTACTTC
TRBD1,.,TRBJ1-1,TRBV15,CATRNLRTGGNRAFF,TGTGCCACCAGAAATTTAAGGACAGGGGGCAATCGAGCTTTCTTT
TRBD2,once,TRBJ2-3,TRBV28,CASSLSLAGGPDTQYF,TGTGCCAGCAGTTTATCCCTAGCGGGAGGGCCAGATACGCAGTATTTT
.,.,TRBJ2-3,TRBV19,CASRGRVGGFPTDTQYF,TGTGCCTCCCGGGGGAGGGTGGGGGGCTTCCCCACAGATACGCAGTATTTT